The rows below give T cell receptor beta chains drawn from one sample of a study of cytomegalovirus exposure and HLA in healthy donors. The method was immunoSEQ multiplex PCR; TCRdb's version includes in-frame clones alone and lacks a portion of them. The repertoire holds 150,000 to 200,000 clones, with 60% to 85% as singletons. The specimen sequenced was PBMCs. These receptor sequences come from a woman in her forties in good health and CMV-seronegative. Each CDR3 is given with its conserved first and last residue. D genes are given only for firm matches. Only some rows state a clone size, as once, few, many or a class for expanded clones.

v_gene	j_gene	abundance	d_gene	CDR3aa	CDR3nt
TRBV29-1	TRBJ1-2	NA	TRBD1	CSVVVRQGAIGYGYTF	TGCAGCGTTGTCGTCCGACAGGGGGCCATCGGGTATGGCTACACCTTC
TRBV19	TRBJ1-2	NA	TRBD1	CASSTSGQGYGYTF	TGTGCCAGTAGCACCTCGGGACAGGGGTATGGCTACACCTTC
TRBV5-1	TRBJ2-7	once	TRBD2	CASSLSVAGGSEQYF	TGCGCCAGCAGCTTGTCGGTAGCGGGAGGTAGCGAGCAGTACTTC
TRBV4-2	TRBJ2-3	NA	TRBD2	CASSQDSSGRQDTQYF	TGTGCCAGCAGCCAAGATTCTAGCGGGAGGCAAGATACGCAGTATTTT
TRBV19	TRBJ2-2	NA	TRBD1	CASSIDIRDRGPANTGELFF	TGTGCCAGTAGTATAGATATCCGGGACAGGGGACCGGCGAACACCGGGGAGCTGTTTTTT
TRBV10-3	TRBJ1-1	NA	NA	CAISAPQAGSTEAFF	TGTGCCATCAGTGCCCCCCAGGCAGGAAGCACTGAAGCTTTCTTT
TRBV28	TRBJ2-6	NA	NA	CATGSGANVLTF	TGTGCCACGGGATCCGGGGCCAACGTCCTGACTTTC
TRBV7-9	TRBJ2-1	NA	TRBD2	CSSSRLGLAGKDEQFF	TGTTCCAGCAGCCGCCTGGGACTAGCGGGAAAGGATGAGCAGTTCTTC
TRBV6-5	TRBJ2-2	NA	NA	CASNGNPGNTGELFF	TGTGCCAGCAACGGAAATCCGGGGAACACCGGGGAGCTGTTTTTT
TRBV23-1	TRBJ2-4	NA	TRBD1	CASSLNAPTGVGGNIQYF	TGCGCCAGCAGTCTCAACGCCCCTACAGGGGTAGGCGGAAACATTCAGTACTTC
TRBV21-1	TRBJ1-2	NA	NA	CASGRDRENYGYTF	TGTGCCAGCGGCCGGGACAGGGAGAACTATGGCTACACCTTC
TRBV5-5	TRBJ2-1	NA	TRBD2	CASCRGSGDEQFF	TGTGCCAGCTGTCGAGGGAGCGGGGATGAGCAGTTCTTC
TRBV9	TRBJ1-2	NA	TRBD1	CASSRQQGYGYTF	TGTGCCAGCAGCCGTCAACAGGGGTATGGCTACACCTTC
TRBV9	TRBJ2-5	NA	TRBD2	CASSVGSLAGLVETQYF	TGTGCCAGCAGCGTAGGGTCTTTAGCGGGGCTTGTCGAGACCCAGTACTTC
TRBV11-2	TRBJ2-7	NA	TRBD2	CASSLGLAATYEQYF	TGTGCCAGCAGCTTAGGACTAGCGGCTACCTACGAGCAGTACTTC
TRBV5-1	TRBJ2-1	NA	NA	CASSFDRTSYNEQFF	TGCGCCAGCAGCTTCGACAGAACCTCCTACAATGAGCAGTTCTTC
TRBV29-1	TRBJ1-5	NA	NA	CSVEVSVNQPQHF	TGCAGCGTTGAAGTCTCGGTGAATCAGCCCCAGCATTTT
TRBV2	TRBJ1-4	once	TRBD1	CASQSDRSTEKLFF	TGTGCCAGCCAATCGGACAGGTCGACGGAAAAACTGTTTTTT
TRBV5-5	TRBJ1-2	NA	TRBD1	CASSWSLGTGGNGYGYTF	TGTGCCAGCAGCTGGAGCCTGGGGACAGGGGGCAACGGCTATGGCTACACCTTC
TRBV29-1	TRBJ1-1	NA	NA	CSVDLGGTEAFF	TGCAGCGTTGATCTCGGGGGCACTGAAGCTTTCTTT
TRBV5-4	TRBJ1-3	NA	NA	CASSLSPDSGNTIYF	TGTGCCAGCAGCTTGTCCCCAGACTCTGGAAACACCATATATTTT
TRBV11-2	TRBJ1-5	NA	TRBD1	CASSPPTGPPHF	TGTGCCAGCAGCCCCCCGACAGGGCCCCCTCATTTT
TRBV7-3	TRBJ2-2	few	NA	CASSADSQNTGELFF	TGTGCCAGCAGCGCCGACAGCCAGAACACCGGGGAGCTGTTTTTT
TRBV5-1	TRBJ2-1	NA	NA	CASSLGQAFLYEQFF	TGCGCCAGCAGCCTGGGGCAGGCCTTTCTGTATGAGCAGTTCTTC
TRBV5-6	TRBJ1-5	NA	NA	CASSAGFPSNQPQHF	TGTGCCAGCAGTGCGGGATTCCCTAGCAATCAGCCCCAGCATTTT
TRBV21-1	TRBJ2-5	NA	NA	CASSFITGGGQETQYF	TGTGCCAGCAGCTTCATCACTGGAGGCGGGCAAGAGACCCAGTACTTC
TRBV5-1	TRBJ2-1	NA	NA	CASSLGHSMYNEQFF	TGCGCCAGCAGCCTTGGACACAGTATGTACAATGAGCAGTTCTTC
TRBV5-1	TRBJ2-1	NA	NA	CASSSTTVSSYNEQFF	TGCGCCAGCAGTAGCACGACTGTAAGCTCCTACAATGAGCAGTTCTTC
TRBV30	TRBJ1-2	few	NA	CARLDLPGRGTLGGYTF	TGTGCCCGTCTTGACCTACCCGGCAGGGGAACTTTGGGTGGCTACACCTTC
TRBV29-1	TRBJ2-2	NA	NA	CSVDPGRGLNTGELFF	TGCAGCGTTGACCCCGGCAGGGGCCTCAACACCGGGGAGCTGTTTTTT
TRBV19	TRBJ1-3	NA	TRBD1	CASSAWDSQSGNTIYF	TGTGCCAGTAGCGCCTGGGACAGCCAAAGTGGAAACACCATATATTTT
TRBV12-5	TRBJ1-2	NA	NA	CASGLETGLYGYTF	TGTGCTAGTGGTTTGGAGACAGGCCTCTATGGCTACACCTTC
TRBV7-9	TRBJ2-7	NA	TRBD2	CASSSPTSGSFEQYF	TGTGCCAGCAGCTCCCCCACTAGCGGGAGCTTCGAGCAGTACTTC
TRBV6-6	TRBJ1-2	NA	NA	CASTGQIDGYTF	TGTGCCAGCACCGGACAGATAGATGGCTACACCTTC
TRBV11-2	TRBJ1-1	NA	NA	CASSLQGDHTEAFF	TGTGCCAGCAGCTTACAGGGTGATCACACTGAAGCTTTCTTT
TRBV28	TRBJ1-5	NA	NA	CASSFSRNQPQHF	TGTGCCAGCAGTTTTAGTCGGAATCAGCCCCAGCATTTT
TRBV27	TRBJ1-1	NA	NA	CASSPGAGRNTEAFF	TGTGCCAGCAGCCCCGGGGCGGGGAGGAACACTGAAGCTTTCTTT
TRBV7-9	TRBJ2-2	NA	TRBD1	CSSSPGQGNTGELFF	TGTTCCAGCAGCCCAGGACAGGGGAACACCGGGGAGCTGTTTTTT
TRBV7-2	TRBJ2-1	NA	TRBD2	CASSAGLAGYNEQFF	TGTGCCAGCAGCGCGGGACTAGCGGGCTACAATGAGCAGTTCTTC
TRBV6-1	TRBJ2-2	few	NA	CASRDSLGELFF	TGTGCCAGCAGAGACAGTCTCGGGGAGCTGTTTTTT